This TCR beta chain appears in the sequencing data of a study of CD8 T cells in ankylosing spondylitis. It was by quantitative 5'-RACE with molecular barcodes that TCR beta libraries were made. TCRdb passed the 5' RACE reads through MiXCR, listing each CDR3 protein once. The sample yields around 210,000 distinct CDR3 sequences, roughly 8.2% seen once. This clonotype occurred many times. What it recognizes is unknown. V gave up 7 bases and J gave up 3 bases; unmatched junction bases: 9. The germline V gene has CDR1 SGHTA and CDR2 FQGNSA. This CDR3 comprises 14 residues. Findings of the study overall: In peripheral blood, disease-linked CD8+ clones occurred at relatively low frequencies. Made up of about eight highly homologous variants, a TCR beta motif appeared characteristic of ankylosing spondylitis blood.

The sequenced sample consisted of blood, either unsorted or a sorted T cell fraction (not recorded which). This sequence joins TRBV7-2 and TRBJ2-7; TRBD2 aligns across 7 bases. The origin of this receptor is a female donor with ankylosing spondylitis or in good health (not recorded which). The CDR3 region has the DNA TGTGCCAGCACCCTCGGACTAGAGGTCTACGAGCAGTACTTC. Protein product: CASTLGLEVYEQYF.